This TCR beta chain was recovered during a study of a mutant IDH1 vaccine in newly diagnosed glioma. Study in general: The patients received vaccinations eight times, in weeks 1, 3, 5, 7, 11, 15, 19 and 23. Averaging 40.4 years of age, treated patients were roughly 60% male and around 38% female. General observations from the study: Any relationship between pseudoprogression and changes in top peripheral T cell clonotypes seemed absent.

The length of the CDR3 is 16 residues. Unmatched junction bases numbered 8, after V lost 3 bases and J lost 3 bases. CDR1 and CDR2 from the germline V gene are LGHNA and YNFKEQ. This clone has more than one count but fewer than ten. Its target is not known. TCRdb keeps only in-frame clones here, not all; method: immunoSEQ multiplex PCR. Here the sample spans about 40,000 clones, approximately 93% being singletons. As for time point: week 5, during vaccination. Mutant IDH1 20-mer peptide, at 300 ug, made up each vaccine dose, with topical imiquimod. The receptor was isolated from a man aged 50-59 years with glioma. The chain has TRBV4-2 and TRBJ2-7; 10 positions agree with TRBD2. The source was PBMCs, collected from a glioma patient whose treatment included an IDH1 peptide vaccine. CDR3 sequence: CASSQGVAGGLYEQYF. In DNA, the CDR3 is TGTGCCAGCAGCCAGGGGGTAGCGGGAGGCCTCTACGAGCAGTACTTC.